Listed below are T cell receptor beta chains from one sample, sequenced in a study of T cell changes during pregnancy in multiple sclerosis. This table comes from immunoSEQ multiplex PCR, and its TCRdb copy is limited to in-frame clones, with some not included. The data contain 58,000 or so clones, approximately 90% of them seen just once; the ten biggest clones take up under 2.5%. The material sequenced was peripheral blood, taken in the first trimester of pregnancy. These receptors were taken from a female donor in good health, enrolled as a control in a pregnancy study. Both conserved end residues are part of each CDR3. The D gene is left open where the match is weak. Rows may omit the clone size; those that give it use once, few, many or a size class.

clone_size,d_call,v_call,j_call,cdr3_aa,cdr3_nt
NA,NA,TRBV5-4,TRBJ2-3,CASSHTGRADTQYF,TGTGCCAGCAGCCATACAGGGCGGGCAGATACGCAGTATTTT
NA,TRBD1,TRBV30,TRBJ2-6,CAWSTGVGANVLTF,TGTGCCTGGAGTACAGGGGTCGGGGCCAACGTCCTGACTTTC
few,TRBD1,TRBV4-1,TRBJ1-4,CASNRGNEKLFF,TGCGCCAGCAACAGGGGAAATGAAAAACTGTTTTTT
NA,NA,TRBV2,TRBJ2-5,CASSVRDWYQETQYF,TGTGCCAGCAGTGTCCGGGACTGGTACCAAGAGACCCAGTACTTC
NA,TRBD2,TRBV11-2,TRBJ2-5,CASSLGLAGGTQYF,TGTGCCAGCAGCTTAGGACTAGCGGGTGGGACCCAGTACTTC
NA,TRBD1,TRBV9,TRBJ2-3,CASSVEFWGTGEDTQYF,TGTGCCAGCAGCGTAGAGTTTTGGGGGACAGGGGAGGATACGCAGTATTTT
NA,NA,TRBV19,TRBJ2-7,CASSTYDEGYEQYF,TGTGCCAGTAGCACCTACGATGAGGGCTACGAGCAGTACTTC
once,TRBD2,TRBV5-8,TRBJ2-5,CASSVGASGRAGETQYF,TGTGCCAGCAGCGTCGGGGCTAGCGGGAGGGCCGGAGAGACCCAGTACTTC
NA,TRBD2,TRBV11-2,TRBJ2-2,CASSTRLAGGLNTGELFF,TGTGCCAGCAGTACCAGACTAGCGGGAGGCCTCAACACCGGGGAGCTGTTTTTT
NA,NA,TRBV7-2,TRBJ1-5,CASSPTGRNQPQHF,TGTGCCAGCAGTCCCACAGGGCGCAATCAGCCCCAGCATTTT
NA,TRBD2,TRBV12-5,TRBJ2-3,CASGLRFSGGATDTQYF,TGTGCTAGTGGTTTGCGCTTTAGCGGGGGGGCCACAGATACGCAGTATTTT
NA,NA,TRBV18,TRBJ2-1,CASSPPSGGSYNEQFF,TGTGCCAGCTCACCACCGTCCGGGGGCTCCTACAATGAGCAGTTCTTC
once,NA,TRBV6-5,TRBJ2-7,CASSRDGSSGYEQYF,TGTGCCAGCAGCCGCGACGGGTCCTCCGGCTACGAGCAGTACTTC
NA,NA,TRBV7-8,TRBJ1-3,CASSLGGGSSGNTIYF,TGTGCCAGCAGCTTAGGAGGCGGAAGCTCTGGAAACACCATATATTTT
once,TRBD2,TRBV13,TRBJ2-5,CASSRFSGPTRQETQYF,TGTGCCAGCAGCAGGTTTAGCGGGCCTACCCGCCAAGAGACCCAGTACTTC
NA,NA,TRBV13,TRBJ2-5,CASSSTGLGTQYF,TGTGCCAGCAGCTCGACAGGACTGGGGACCCAGTACTTC
once,TRBD2,TRBV5-4,TRBJ2-2,CASRSRGTSANTGELFF,TGTGCCAGCCGCTCCCGCGGGACTAGCGCGAACACCGGGGAGCTGTTTTTT
few,TRBD1,TRBV28,TRBJ1-1,CASSPGDRLNTEAFF,TGTGCCAGCAGTCCCGGGGACAGGTTGAACACTGAAGCTTTCTTT
NA,TRBD1,TRBV18,TRBJ2-2,CASSLVGQGPTGELFF,TGTGCCAGCTCACTAGTGGGACAGGGCCCCACCGGGGAGCTGTTTTTT
NA,TRBD2,TRBV11-3,TRBJ2-3,CASSPGGGPTDTQYF,TGTGCCAGCAGCCCGGGGGGGGGCCCCACAGATACGCAGTATTTT
NA,TRBD1,TRBV19,TRBJ2-7,CASSTTGGYEQYF,TGTGCCAGTAGTACCACAGGGGGCTACGAGCAGTACTTC
NA,TRBD2,TRBV11-3,TRBJ2-3,CASSPGTSGGADTQYF,TGTGCCAGCAGCCCCGGGACTAGCGGGGGAGCAGATACGCAGTATTTT
few,TRBD2,TRBV4-2,TRBJ2-4,CASSQEPPTSGRAKNIQYF,TGTGCCAGCAGCCAAGAGCCCCCAACTAGCGGGAGGGCCAAAAACATTCAGTACTTC
NA,NA,TRBV2,TRBJ1-5,CASSEEGEPQHF,TGTGCCAGCAGTGAAGAGGGGGAGCCCCAGCATTTT
NA,TRBD1,TRBV5-1,TRBJ1-2,CASSLNRGANYGYTF,TGCGCCAGCAGCTTAAACAGGGGAGCTAACTATGGCTACACCTTC
NA,TRBD1,TRBV2,TRBJ1-4,CASREDRVTNEKLFF,TGTGCCAGCAGGGAAGACAGGGTTACTAATGAAAAACTGTTTTTT
NA,TRBD2,TRBV2,TRBJ2-3,CASGTGTSGGIPDTQYF,TGTGCCAGCGGGACCGGGACTAGCGGGGGCATCCCAGATACGCAGTATTTT
NA,TRBD1,TRBV5-4,TRBJ1-1,CASSLGGGQGAFEAFF,TGTGCCAGCAGCTTGGGGGGGGGACAGGGGGCTTTTGAAGCTTTCTTT
NA,NA,TRBV5-1,TRBJ1-4,CASSLAADYNEKLFF,TGCGCCAGCAGCTTGGCAGCGGACTATAATGAAAAACTGTTTTTT
NA,NA,TRBV16,TRBJ1-5,CASSPTRQNQPQHF,TGTGCCAGCAGCCCTACCCGACAGAATCAGCCCCAGCATTTT
NA,TRBD2,TRBV5-4,TRBJ2-3,CASSLAGGTDTQYF,TGTGCCAGCAGCTTGGCCGGGGGGACAGATACGCAGTATTTT
NA,TRBD1,TRBV19,TRBJ2-3,CASSMTGGWTDTQYF,TGTGCCAGTAGTATGACAGGGGGCTGGACAGATACGCAGTATTTT
NA,TRBD1,TRBV6-5,TRBJ1-2,CASRDRVYGYTF,TGTGCCAGCAGGGACAGGGTCTATGGCTACACCTTC
NA,NA,TRBV14,TRBJ2-5,CASSQDRGGETQYF,TGTGCCAGCAGCCAAGACAGGGGTGGGGAGACCCAGTACTTC
few,NA,TRBV2,TRBJ1-5,CASSEDSFNQPQHF,TGTGCCAGCAGTGAGGACAGTTTTAATCAGCCCCAGCATTTT
NA,NA,TRBV25-1,TRBJ2-1,CASSTAAVTYNEQFF,TGTGCCAGCAGCACGGCGGCGGTAACCTACAATGAGCAGTTCTTC
NA,NA,TRBV19,TRBJ2-5,CASRDGQPYQETQYF,TGTGCCAGTAGGGACGGACAGCCGTACCAAGAGACCCAGTACTTC
NA,TRBD1,TRBV7-9,TRBJ1-2,CASSNLNPTGPAYGYTF,TGTGCCAGCAGTAACTTGAATCCGACAGGGCCGGCCTATGGCTACACCTTC
few,TRBD1,TRBV9,TRBJ1-3,CASTEGQHKPGNTIYF,TGTGCCAGCACCGAGGGACAGCACAAACCCGGAAACACCATATATTTT